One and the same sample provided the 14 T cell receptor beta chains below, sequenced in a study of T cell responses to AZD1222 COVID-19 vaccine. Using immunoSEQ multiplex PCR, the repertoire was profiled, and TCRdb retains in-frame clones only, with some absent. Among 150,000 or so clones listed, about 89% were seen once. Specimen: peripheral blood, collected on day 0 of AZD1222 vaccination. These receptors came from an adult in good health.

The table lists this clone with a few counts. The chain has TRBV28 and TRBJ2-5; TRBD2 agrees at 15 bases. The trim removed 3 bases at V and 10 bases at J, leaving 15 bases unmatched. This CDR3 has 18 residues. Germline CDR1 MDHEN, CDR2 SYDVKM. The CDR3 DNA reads TGTGCCAGCAGTTTTCTGTCTCAGACCGGACTAGCGGGGGGGCTCCAGTACTTC. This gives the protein CASSFLSQTGLAGGLQYF.

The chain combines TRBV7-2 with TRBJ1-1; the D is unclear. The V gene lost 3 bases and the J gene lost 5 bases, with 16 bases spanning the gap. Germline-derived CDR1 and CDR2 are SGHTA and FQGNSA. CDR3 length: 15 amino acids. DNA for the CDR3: TGTGCCAGCAGCTTCGGGCCGGCCCTAGGGACTGAAGCTTTCTTT. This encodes CASSFGPALGTEAFF.

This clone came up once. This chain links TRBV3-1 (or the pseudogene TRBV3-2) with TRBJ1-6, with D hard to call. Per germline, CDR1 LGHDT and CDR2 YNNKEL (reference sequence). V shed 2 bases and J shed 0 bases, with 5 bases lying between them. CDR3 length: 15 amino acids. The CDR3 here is CASSQTGSYNSPLHF. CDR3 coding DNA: TGTGCCAGCAGCCAAACTGGCTCCTATAATTCACCCCTCCACTTT.

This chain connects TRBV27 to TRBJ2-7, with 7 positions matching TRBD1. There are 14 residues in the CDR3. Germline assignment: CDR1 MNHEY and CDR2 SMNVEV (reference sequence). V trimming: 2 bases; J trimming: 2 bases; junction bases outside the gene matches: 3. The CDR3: CASSLMGQTYEQYF. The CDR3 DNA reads TGTGCCAGCAGTTTAATGGGACAGACCTACGAGCAGTACTTC.

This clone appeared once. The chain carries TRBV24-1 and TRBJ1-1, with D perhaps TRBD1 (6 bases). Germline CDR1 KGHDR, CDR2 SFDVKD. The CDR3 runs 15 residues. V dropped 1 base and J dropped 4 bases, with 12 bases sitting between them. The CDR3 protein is CATSDLHRVGTEAFF. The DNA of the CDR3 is TGTGCCACCAGTGATTTACACAGGGTTGGCACTGAAGCTTTCTTT.

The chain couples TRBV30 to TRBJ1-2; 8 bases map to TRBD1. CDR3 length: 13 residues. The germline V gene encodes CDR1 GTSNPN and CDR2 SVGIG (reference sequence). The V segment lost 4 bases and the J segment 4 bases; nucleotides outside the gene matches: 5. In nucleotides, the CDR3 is TGTGCCTGGAATGCCGACAGGGGCTATGGCTACACCTTC. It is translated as CAWNADRGYGYTF.

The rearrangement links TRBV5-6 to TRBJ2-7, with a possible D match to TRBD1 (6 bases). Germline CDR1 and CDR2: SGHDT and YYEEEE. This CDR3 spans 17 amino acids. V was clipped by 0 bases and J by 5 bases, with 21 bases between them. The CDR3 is CASSLAAESGVRNEQYV. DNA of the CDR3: TGTGCCAGCAGCTTGGCCGCGGAGTCAGGGGTAAGGAACGAGCAGTACGTC.

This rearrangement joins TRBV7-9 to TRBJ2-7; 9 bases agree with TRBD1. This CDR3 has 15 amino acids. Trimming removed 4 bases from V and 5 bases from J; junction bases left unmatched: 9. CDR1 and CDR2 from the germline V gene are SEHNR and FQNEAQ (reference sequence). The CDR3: CASSSSGTGFNEQYF. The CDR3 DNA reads TGTGCCAGCAGCTCATCCGGGACAGGGTTCAACGAGCAGTACTTC. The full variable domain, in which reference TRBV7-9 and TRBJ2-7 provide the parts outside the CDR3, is DTGVSQNPRHKITKRGQNVTFRCDPISEHNRLYWYRQTLGQGPEFLTYFQNEAQLEKSRLLSDRFSAERPKGSFSTLEIQRTEQGDSAMYLCASSSSGTGFNEQYFGPGTRLTVT.

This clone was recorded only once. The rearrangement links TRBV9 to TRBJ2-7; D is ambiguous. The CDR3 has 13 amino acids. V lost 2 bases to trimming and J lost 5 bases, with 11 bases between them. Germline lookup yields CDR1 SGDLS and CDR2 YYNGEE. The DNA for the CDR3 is TGTGCCAGCAGCGTTTCTGTTAGGAACGAGCAGTACTTC. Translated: CASSVSVRNEQYF.

CDR3 in DNA: TGTGCCAGCAGCTTGGCAGGCTCTAGCACAGATACGCAGTATTTT. It encodes CASSLAGSSTDTQYF. The J gene is TRBJ2-3, the V gene TRBV5-6, with no clear D. In germline, CDR1 is SGHDT, CDR2 YYEEEE. The CDR3 runs 15 residues. Between the trimmed V and J ends, which lost 0 bases and 0 bases, there was a span of 8 bases.

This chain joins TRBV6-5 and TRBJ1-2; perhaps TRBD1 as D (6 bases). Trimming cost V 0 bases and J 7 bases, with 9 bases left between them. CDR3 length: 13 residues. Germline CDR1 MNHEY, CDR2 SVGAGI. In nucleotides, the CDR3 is TGTGCCAGCAGTTACTCGTCAGGGGTTGGCTACACCTTC. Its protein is CASSYSSGVGYTF.

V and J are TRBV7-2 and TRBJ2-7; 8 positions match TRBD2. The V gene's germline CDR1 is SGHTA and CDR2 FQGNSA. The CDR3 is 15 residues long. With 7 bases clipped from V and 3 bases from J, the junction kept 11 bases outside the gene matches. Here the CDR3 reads CASNLLAGKNYEQYF. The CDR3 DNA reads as TGTGCCAGCAACCTCCTAGCGGGTAAAAACTACGAGCAGTACTTC.

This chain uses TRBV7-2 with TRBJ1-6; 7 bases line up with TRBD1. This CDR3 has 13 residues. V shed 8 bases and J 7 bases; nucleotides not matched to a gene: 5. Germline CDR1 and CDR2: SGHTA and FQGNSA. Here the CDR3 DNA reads TGTGCCAGCCCCCGGGACAGCAATTCACCCCTCCACTTT. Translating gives CASPRDSNSPLHF.

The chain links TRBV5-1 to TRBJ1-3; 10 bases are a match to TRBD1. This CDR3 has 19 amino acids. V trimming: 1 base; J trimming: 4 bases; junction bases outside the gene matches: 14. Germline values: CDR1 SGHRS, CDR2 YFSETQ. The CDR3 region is CASSLYGTGESSIGNTIYF. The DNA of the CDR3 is TGCGCCAGCAGCTTGTATGGGACAGGGGAGTCTTCTATCGGAAACACCATATATTTT.